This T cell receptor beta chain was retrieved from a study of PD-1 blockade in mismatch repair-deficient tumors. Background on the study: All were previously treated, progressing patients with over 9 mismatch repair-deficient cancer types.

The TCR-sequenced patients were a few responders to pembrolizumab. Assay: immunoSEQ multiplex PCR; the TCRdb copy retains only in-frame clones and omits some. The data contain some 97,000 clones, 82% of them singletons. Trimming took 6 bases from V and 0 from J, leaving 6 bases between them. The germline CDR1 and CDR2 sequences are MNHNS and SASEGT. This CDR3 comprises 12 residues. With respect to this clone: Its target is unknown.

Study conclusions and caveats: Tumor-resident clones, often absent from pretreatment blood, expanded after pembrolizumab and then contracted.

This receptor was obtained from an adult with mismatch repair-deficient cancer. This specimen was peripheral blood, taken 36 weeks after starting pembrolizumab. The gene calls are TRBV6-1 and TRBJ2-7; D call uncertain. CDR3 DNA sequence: TGTGCCAGCAGGTATTACTCCTACGAGCAGTACTTC. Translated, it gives CASRYYSYEQYF.